This T cell receptor (beta chain) appears in the sequencing data of a study of beta chain features in type 1 diabetes. Germline loops: CDR1 SGHTA, CDR2 FQGNSA. The CDR3 is made up of 13 amino acids. The ends lost 5 bases at V and 3 bases at J; junction bases unmatched: 3. It was one heparinised blood draw, averaging about 116 mL, that each donor gave. Each of the CD4+ naive, central memory, regulatory and stem cell-like memory populations was sorted via CD45RO/CCR7/CD25/CD127/CD95/CD27. Whole-study findings and limits: There was no resolution here of whether HLA type influences TCRB rearrangement. Sampled from patients, naive, central memory and Treg TCRB repertoires appeared more similar than those sampled from healthy donors.

This clone appeared a few times. Antigen specificity is unknown. Sequenced material consisted of expressed TCRB transcripts (all of the isolated RNA was reverse transcribed). Data came from immunoSEQ multiplex PCR; TCRdb stores just in-frame clones and leaves some out. The sample comprises 200,000 to 250,000 clones, about 11% of which are singletons, and over 1% rests with the top ten. The TCR sequence derives from a man aged 18 to 30 in good health. What was sequenced was central memory CD4+ T cells from blood. The chain recombines TRBV7-2 with TRBJ1-1; TRBD1 aligns across 7 bases. The CDR3 nucleotides are TGTGCCAGCAGCAGGGACAGATACACTGAAGCTTTCTTT. Amino acid sequence: CASSRDRYTEAFF.